This is a list of T cell receptor beta chains from one sample in a study of T-cell memory formation after mild COVID-19. TCRdb analysed the 5' RACE reads with MiXCR anew, one entry per CDR3 protein. The repertoire holds about 180,000 distinct CDR3 sequences, with about a sixth as singletons. Sequenced input: PBMCs or a T cell subset sorted from them (not recorded which). These receptor sequences come from an adult woman who had mild COVID-19 (a few samples of this study predate the infection). Cell type and time point are not known. Each CDR3 is given with its conserved first and last residue. D genes are given only for firm matches. Expanded clones are given a class, and other clones once, few, many or no size at all.

j_call: TRBJ1-6
clone_size: few
d_call: .
v_call: TRBV2
cdr3_aa: CASSPLRILNSPLHF
cdr3_nt: TGTGCCAGCAGTCCTCTTCGGATATTGAATTCACCCCTCCACTTT

j_call: TRBJ2-1
clone_size: few
d_call: TRBD1
v_call: TRBV9
cdr3_aa: CASSVGQGSYNEQFF
cdr3_nt: TGTGCCAGCAGCGTAGGACAGGGGAGCTACAATGAGCAGTTCTTC

j_call: TRBJ1-2
clone_size: .
d_call: .
v_call: TRBV4-2
cdr3_aa: CASSQDSAGHYGYTF
cdr3_nt: TGTGCCAGCAGCCAAGATTCCGCAGGGCACTATGGCTACACCTTC

j_call: TRBJ2-1
clone_size: .
d_call: TRBD1
v_call: TRBV29-1
cdr3_aa: CSVEAREYRGSEQFF
cdr3_nt: TGCAGCGTTGAAGCCCGGGAGTACAGGGGGAGCGAGCAGTTCTTC

j_call: TRBJ1-3
clone_size: once
d_call: .
v_call: TRBV15
cdr3_aa: CATSRGETHSGNTIYF
cdr3_nt: TGTGCCACCAGCAGAGGGGAGACCCACTCTGGAAACACCATATATTTT

j_call: TRBJ1-4
clone_size: few
d_call: .
v_call: TRBV5-1
cdr3_aa: CASSLELSREKLFF
cdr3_nt: TGCGCCAGCAGCTTGGAACTTAGCCGGGAAAAACTGTTTTTT

j_call: TRBJ1-1
clone_size: few
d_call: TRBD1
v_call: TRBV11-2
cdr3_aa: CASSSHKQGFKTGGPPGKAFF
cdr3_nt: TGTGCCAGCAGCTCCCACAAACAGGGGTTCAAAACTGGGGGCCCACCTGGGAAAGCTTTCTTT

j_call: TRBJ1-4
clone_size: few
d_call: .
v_call: TRBV5-1
cdr3_aa: CASSSTAEGEKLFF
cdr3_nt: TGCGCCAGCAGCTCCACGGCGGAGGGGGAAAAACTGTTTTTT

j_call: TRBJ2-3
clone_size: .
d_call: .
v_call: TRBV25-1
cdr3_aa: CASSGTATVLGTDTQYF
cdr3_nt: TGTGCCAGCAGTGGGACGGCGACAGTCCTCGGCACAGATACGCAGTATTTT

j_call: TRBJ2-7
clone_size: few
d_call: .
v_call: TRBV7-6
cdr3_aa: CASSPLPQGKTYEQYF
cdr3_nt: TGTGCCAGCAGCCCCTTACCCCAAGGGAAGACCTACGAGCAGTACTTC

j_call: TRBJ1-5
clone_size: many
d_call: TRBD1
v_call: TRBV29-1
cdr3_aa: CSVGWTGDQPQHF
cdr3_nt: TGCAGCGTTGGGTGGACAGGGGATCAGCCCCAGCATTTT

j_call: TRBJ2-7
clone_size: few
d_call: TRBD2
v_call: TRBV18
cdr3_aa: CASSPGTSGASSYEQYF
cdr3_nt: TGTGCCAGCTCACCTGGGACTAGCGGGGCCTCCTCCTACGAGCAGTACTTC

j_call: TRBJ1-2
clone_size: few
d_call: .
v_call: TRBV20-1
cdr3_aa: CSPHRPNENGYTF
cdr3_nt: TGCAGTCCCCACCGCCCGAATGAAAATGGCTACACCTTC

j_call: TRBJ1-2
clone_size: .
d_call: .
v_call: TRBV21-1
cdr3_aa: CASSHGQGRNYGYTF
cdr3_nt: TGTGCCAGCAGCCATGGACAGGGTCGAAACTATGGCTACACCTTC